What follows describes a single T cell receptor beta chain. This sample was included in a study of T cell responses to AZD1222 COVID-19 vaccine. Germline CDR1 SGHRS, CDR2 YFSETQ. The CDR3 spans 14 residues. Trimming took 2 bases from V and 5 from J, leaving 13 bases between them. Measured with immunoSEQ multiplex PCR; TCRdb has only the in-frame clones, and not every one. The table has 150,000 to 160,000 clones, over 70% seen once. This specimen was peripheral blood, taken 28 days after the second AZD1222 dose. The receptor was derived from an adult who received the AZD1222 COVID-19 vaccine. The rearrangement links TRBV5-1 to TRBJ2-5; possibly TRBD1 for D (7 bases). The CDR3 bases are TGCGCCAGCAGCTTAGGAGGGGGCGCGGAGACCCAGTACTTC. This sequence encodes CASSLGGGAETQYF.